These T cell receptor beta chains were read from a single sample in a study of Ad26.COV2.S vaccination and SARS-CoV-2 variants. TCRdb's copy holds only in-frame clones and misses some; the assay was immunoSEQ multiplex PCR. The repertoire holds 400,000 to 450,000 clones, 92% seen once, with about 1.7% in the top ten. Sequencing used peripheral blood, obtained in a trial of Ad26.COV2.S vaccine versus placebo. These receptors all stem from a person between 18 and 59 years old who received the Ad26.COV2.S COVID-19 vaccine or a placebo. The CDR3 runs from the conserved cysteine through the conserved F or W. Only part of the rows carry a size: once, few, many, or a class if the clone is expanded.

TRBJ1-2 TRBV27 NA CASRETDTIGGYTF
TRBJ1-1 TRBV2 NA CASSQTGDTEAFF
TRBJ1-2 TRBV27 NA CASSLSGQGLLYGYTF
TRBJ1-4 TRBV7-2 NA CASSRVGQGVSKLFF
TRBJ1-2 TRBV30 NA CAWSVGGSPYGYTF
TRBJ1-6 TRBV10-2 once CASSDGLSSYNSPLHF
TRBJ1-1 TRBV5-4 NA CASSADRANTEAFF
TRBJ2-2 TRBV6-2/TRBV6-3 NA CASSDWGLGTGELFF
TRBJ1-5 TRBV6-5 NA CASSTNGAYQPQHF
TRBJ2-7 TRBV27 NA CASSSAGTGSWSGIYEQYF